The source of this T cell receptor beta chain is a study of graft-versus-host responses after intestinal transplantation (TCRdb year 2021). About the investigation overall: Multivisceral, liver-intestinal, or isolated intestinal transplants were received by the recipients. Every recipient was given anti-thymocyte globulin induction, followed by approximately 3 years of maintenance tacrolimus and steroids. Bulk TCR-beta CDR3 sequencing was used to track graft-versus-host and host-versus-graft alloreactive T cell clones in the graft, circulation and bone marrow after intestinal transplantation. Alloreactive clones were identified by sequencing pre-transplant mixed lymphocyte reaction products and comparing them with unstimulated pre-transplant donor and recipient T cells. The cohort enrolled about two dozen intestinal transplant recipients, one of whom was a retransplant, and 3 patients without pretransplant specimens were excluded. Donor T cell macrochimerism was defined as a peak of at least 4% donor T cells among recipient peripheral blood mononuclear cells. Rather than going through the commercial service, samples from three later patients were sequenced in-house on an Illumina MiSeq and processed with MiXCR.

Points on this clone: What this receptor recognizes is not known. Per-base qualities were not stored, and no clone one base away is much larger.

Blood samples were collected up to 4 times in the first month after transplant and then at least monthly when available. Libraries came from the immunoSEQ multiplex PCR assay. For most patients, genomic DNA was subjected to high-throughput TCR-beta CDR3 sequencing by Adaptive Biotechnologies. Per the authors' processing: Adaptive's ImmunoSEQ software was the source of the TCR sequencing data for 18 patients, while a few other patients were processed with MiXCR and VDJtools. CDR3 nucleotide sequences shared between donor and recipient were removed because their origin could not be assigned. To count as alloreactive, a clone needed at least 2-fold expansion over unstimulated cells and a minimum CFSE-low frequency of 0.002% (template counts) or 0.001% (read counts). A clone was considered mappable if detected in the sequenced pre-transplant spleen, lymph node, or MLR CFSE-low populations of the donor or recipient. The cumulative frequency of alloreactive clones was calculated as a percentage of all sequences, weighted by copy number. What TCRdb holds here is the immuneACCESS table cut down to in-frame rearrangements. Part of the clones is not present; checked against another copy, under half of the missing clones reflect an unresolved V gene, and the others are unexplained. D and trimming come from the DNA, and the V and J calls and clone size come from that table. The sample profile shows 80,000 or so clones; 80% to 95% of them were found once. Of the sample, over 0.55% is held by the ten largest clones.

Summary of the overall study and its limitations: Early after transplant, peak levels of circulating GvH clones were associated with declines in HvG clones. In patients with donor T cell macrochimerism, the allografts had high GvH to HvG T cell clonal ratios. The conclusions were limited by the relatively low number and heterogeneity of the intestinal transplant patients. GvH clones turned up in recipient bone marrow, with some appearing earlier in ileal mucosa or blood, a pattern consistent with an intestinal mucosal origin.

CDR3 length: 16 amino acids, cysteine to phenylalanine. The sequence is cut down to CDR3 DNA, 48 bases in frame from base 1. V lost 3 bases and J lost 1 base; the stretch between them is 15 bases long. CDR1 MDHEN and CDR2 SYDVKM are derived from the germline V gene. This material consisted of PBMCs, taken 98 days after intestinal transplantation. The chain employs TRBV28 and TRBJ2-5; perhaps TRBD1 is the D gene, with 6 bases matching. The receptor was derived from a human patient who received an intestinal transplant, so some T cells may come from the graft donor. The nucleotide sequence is TGTGCCAGCAGTTTCCCTGGGACACCATTCCAAGAGACCCAGTACTTC. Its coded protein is CASSFPGTPFQETQYF.